This T cell receptor beta chain was observed in a study of CD8 T cells in Susac syndrome. The CDR3 is made up of 12 amino acids. Germline CDR1 and CDR2: SGHRS and YFSETQ. V gave up 7 bases and J gave up 4 bases, with 9 bases separating them. Study-level points and caveats: The relatively small number of individuals in the TCR sequencing and HLA analysis was acknowledged by the study.

This clonotype appeared once. Its antigen remains unidentified. From blood CD8+ and CD4+ T cells, TCR beta sequences were generated. Reverse transcription of roughly 0.5 to 1 ug RNA was performed with random hexamers. One entry per CDR3 protein results from TCRdb running MiXCR on the immunoSEQ multiplex PCR reads. The sample includes about 180,000 distinct CDR3 sequences, 95% of them seen just once. Material for sequencing was CD4+ T cells from PBMCs. The genes are TRBV5-1 and TRBJ1-5, with D uncertain. The clonotype originates from a human donor with multiple sclerosis. The CDR3 here is CASRDGNQPQHF. The CDR3 nucleotides read TGCGCCAGCCGAGACGGGAATCAGCCCCAGCATTTT.